The 29 T cell receptor beta chains reported below all come from one sample, sequenced in a study of blood T cell repertoires in COVID-19. Here immunoSEQ multiplex PCR was the method, and the copy in TCRdb shows in-frame clones only, minus some. The sample lists about 160,000 clones, about 88% occurring once. Sequenced sample: peripheral blood. The receptors derive from a woman between 50 and 59 years old with COVID-19, enrolled during active disease.

The count of this clone is one. This chain joins TRBV5-1 and TRBJ1-5; D not certain. V lost 4 bases to trimming and J lost 5 bases, with 16 bases between them. Germline CDR1 is SGHRS and CDR2 is YFSETQ. The CDR3 consists of 15 residues. The CDR3 reads CASSPEGFGDQPQHF. CDR3 sequence (DNA): TGCGCCAGCAGCCCTGAGGGATTCGGGGATCAGCCCCAGCATTTT.

The rearrangement links TRBV2 to TRBJ1-5; maybe TRBD1 (6 bases). This CDR3 has 14 residues. The V gene lost 4 bases and the J gene lost 7 bases, with 14 bases spanning the gap. Germline V gene sequence: CDR1 SNHLY, CDR2 FYNNEI. The CDR3 nucleotides read TGTGCCAGCAGTGTAGGGGGTGGTGGGCAGCCCCAGCATTTT. Protein sequence: CASSVGGGGQPQHF.

DNA of the CDR3: TGCGCCAGCAGCTTAAGACAGAATTACGAGCAGTACTTC. Translated: CASSLRQNYEQYF. The chain uses TRBV5-1 and TRBJ2-7, with D maybe TRBD1 (5 bases). The V gene lost 2 bases and the J gene lost 4 bases, with 10 bases spanning the gap. The CDR3 extends over 13 amino acids. Germline V gene sequence: CDR1 SGHRS, CDR2 YFSETQ.

V usage is TRBV21-1 and J usage is TRBJ1-2; TRBD1, the table's D call, was not compared with the DNA. TRBV21-1 is termed a pseudogene. The CDR3 is 12 amino acids. CDR3 DNA sequence: TGTGCCAGCAGCAGGGACAGGGATGGCTACACCTTC. Protein: CASSRDRDGYTF.

The chain is built from TRBV12-3 or TRBV12-4 and TRBJ1-1, with D perhaps matching TRBD1 (6 bases). The CDR3 runs to 12 residues. Deletions cut 6 bases from V and 12 bases from J, with 17 bases between. The DNA for the CDR3 is TGTGCCAGCAGACCACAGGGCCCGGAAACTTTCTTT. This sequence encodes CASRPQGPETFF.

This clone has more than one count but fewer than ten. Here the CDR3 DNA reads TGTGCCAGCAGCCCACGCAGGGGCGGGAACACTGAAGCTTTCTTT. Its protein is CASSPRRGGNTEAFF. The chain is built from TRBV3-1 (or the pseudogene TRBV3-2) and TRBJ1-1; possibly TRBD1 for D (6 bases). The CDR3 has 15 amino acids. V was trimmed by 4 bases and J by 1 base, leaving 13 bases between them. Per the germline V gene, CDR1 is LGHDT and CDR2 is YNNKEL (reference sequence).

This chain connects TRBV12-5 to TRBJ2-7; D is uncertain. Trimming removed 6 bases from V and 4 bases from J, with 7 bases in between. Germline lookup yields CDR1 LGHNT and CDR2 FRNRAP. CDR3 length: 11 residues. CDR3 sequence: CASGFLYEQYF. CDR3 sequence (DNA): TGTGCTAGTGGGTTCCTTTACGAGCAGTACTTC. Full variable domain (outside the CDR3, taken from reference TRBV12-5 and TRBJ2-7): DARVTQTPRHKVTEMGQEVTMRCQPILGHNTVFWYRQTMMQGLELLAYFRNRAPLDDSGMPKDRFSAEMPDATLATLKIQPSEPRDSAVYFCASGFLYEQYFGPGTRLTVT.

A few counts support this clone. V gene TRBV21-1 combines with J gene TRBJ2-4; the D segment call TRBD1 is taken from the table without a DNA check. TRBV21-1 is assigned pseudogene status. The CDR3 has 17 residues. CDR3 coding DNA: TGTGCCAGCAGCTTCCGGGGGACAGTCCTAGCCAAAAACATTCAGTACTTC. Protein: CASSFRGTVLAKNIQYF.

This chain connects TRBV3-1 (or the pseudogene TRBV3-2) to TRBJ2-5; 11 bases are shared with TRBD2. This CDR3 has 16 residues. Trimming cost V 1 base and J 2 bases; bases outside gene matches: 3. In germline, CDR1 is LGHDT, CDR2 YNNKEL (reference sequence). The CDR3 region is CASSQALAGGQETQYF. The CDR3 DNA reads as TGTGCCAGCAGCCAAGCCCTAGCGGGGGGACAAGAGACCCAGTACTTC.

The V gene is TRBV5-1, the J gene TRBJ1-1; weak D call: TRBD1 (6 bases). V lost 3 bases, J lost 3 bases, and 18 bases lay in between. The germline V gene has CDR1 SGHRS and CDR2 YFSETQ. This CDR3 contains 16 residues. The CDR3 sequence is CASSWDRTDRYTEAFF. In DNA, the CDR3 is TGCGCCAGCAGCTGGGATAGGACAGACCGCTACACTGAAGCTTTCTTT.

V gene TRBV15 combines with J gene TRBJ1-6, with D perhaps TRBD1 (5 bases). This CDR3 is built from 17 residues. CDR1 and CDR2 from the germline V gene are LNHNV and YYDKDF (reference sequence). The V and J ends lost 0 bases and 7 bases respectively, with 16 bases between them. The CDR3 is CATSRDSPGLGNSPLHF. DNA for the CDR3: TGTGCCACCAGCAGAGACTCACCGGGACTAGGGAATTCACCCCTCCACTTT.

V gene TRBV15 combines with J gene TRBJ1-1, with a possible D match to TRBD1 (5 bases). This CDR3 spans 15 amino acids. V was shortened by 1 base and J by 1 base, with 10 bases between the two germline ends. The germline V gene has CDR1 LNHNV and CDR2 YYDKDF (reference sequence). CDR3 DNA sequence: TGTGCCACCAGCAGAGGACAGCACGGGAACACTGAAGCTTTCTTT. It yields the protein CATSRGQHGNTEAFF.

The chain uses TRBV4-1 and TRBJ2-2, with 16 bases that match TRBD2. V lost 3 bases, J lost 7 bases, and 8 bases stayed unmatched. CDR3 length: 18 residues. Germline-derived CDR1 and CDR2 are MGHRA and YSYEKL. CDR3 DNA: TGCGCCAGCAGCCACTCCGGGACTAGCGGGGGGGAAGGCGGGGAGCTGTTTTTT. Translating it yields CASSHSGTSGGEGGELFF.

CDR3 loop: CASSLHLLDRGTGELFF. The CDR3 coding sequence is TGTGCCAGCAGCTTACATCTTCTGGACAGGGGCACCGGGGAGCTGTTTTTT. The rearrangement links TRBV7-9 to TRBJ2-2; 9 bases line up with TRBD1. J lost 4 bases, V lost 2 bases, and 8 bases had no gene match. Germline V gene lookup returns CDR1 SEHNR and CDR2 FQNEAQ (reference sequence). The CDR3 totals 17 residues.

The chain has TRBV2 and TRBJ2-7, with 8 bases identical to TRBD2. The CDR3 is made up of 15 amino acids. Trimming at V came to 3 bases and at J to 12 bases, leaving 16 bases not matched to a gene. Germline CDR1 is SNHLY and CDR2 is FYNNEI. Here the CDR3 DNA reads TGTGCCAGCAGTGAGTCGGTAGCGGGGATCCTTAGGCTGTACTTC. Protein product: CASSESVAGILRLYF.

The V call is TRBV2, the J call TRBJ2-1; TRBD1 matches 12 bases. The germline gives CDR1 SNHLY, CDR2 FYNNEI. V dropped 8 bases and J dropped 6; count of bases not matched to a gene: 5. This CDR3 has 14 residues. As DNA, the CDR3 is TGTGCCAGCCGGGACAGGGGGCCCTTCAATGAGCAGTTCTTC. It translates to CASRDRGPFNEQFF.

The chain joins TRBV2 to TRBJ2-7, with TRBD1 matching 7 bases. The V gene end was trimmed by 4 bases and the J gene end by 2 bases; junction bases not matched to a gene: 5. Germline V lookup: CDR1 SNHLY, CDR2 FYNNEI. CDR3 length equals 14 residues. The CDR3 reads CASSAYGTAYEQYF. The CDR3 nucleotides read TGTGCCAGCAGTGCCTACGGGACAGCCTACGAGCAGTACTTC.

The gene calls are TRBV12-3 or TRBV12-4 and TRBJ2-1; D gene unclear. Trimming cost V 6 bases and J 6 bases, with 6 bases left between them. CDR3 length equals 11 residues. CDR3 sequence: CASSPRNEQFF. CDR3 nucleotides: TGTGCCAGCAGCCCCCGCAATGAGCAGTTCTTC.

As concerns this clone: Other DNA variants within this sample encode the same CDR3. The V gene is TRBV3-1 (or the pseudogene TRBV3-2), the J gene TRBJ2-2; TRBD2 might be the D (6 bases). The CDR3 has 14 amino acids. Trimming took off 0 bases at V and 6 bases at J, with 8 bases between the two ends. Germline CDR1 LGHDT, CDR2 YNNKEL (reference sequence). The CDR3 region is CASSQEGGAGELFF. The CDR3 DNA sequence: TGTGCCAGCAGCCAAGAAGGAGGGGCCGGGGAGCTGTTTTTT.

On this clone itself: The germline gene is not matched at one end of the junction; a read error may be the cause. The rearrangement uses TRBV5-1 and TRBJ2-5; D gene uncertain. Germline V gives CDR1 SGHRS, CDR2 YFSETQ. This CDR3 is built from 14 residues. The CDR3 region is CASSLVPAQGTQYF. The CDR3 DNA follows: TGCGCCAGCAGCTTGGTCCCAGCGCAAGGGACCCAGTACTTC. Based on the CDR3 plus reference TRBV5-1 and TRBJ2-5, the full variable domain is KAGVTQTPRYLIKTRGQQVTLSCSPISGHRSVSWYQQTPGQGLQFLFEYFSETQRNKGNFPGRFSGRQFSNSRSEMNVSTLELGDSALYLCASSLVPAQGTQYFGPGTRLLVL.

The gene calls are TRBV19 and TRBJ2-3, with 7 bases fitting TRBD2. CDR3 length: 16 amino acids. Germline V gene lookup returns CDR1 LNHDA and CDR2 SQIVND (reference sequence). Trimming took 5 bases from V and 0 from J; bases not matched to a gene: 8. The CDR3 spells CASSATSVVSTDTQYF. CDR3 coding DNA: TGTGCCAGTAGTGCAACTAGCGTGGTCAGCACAGATACGCAGTATTTT. The whole variable domain, filled in from reference TRBV19 and TRBJ2-3, reads DGGITQSPKYLFRKEGQNVTLSCEQNLNHDAMYWYRQDPGQGLRLIYYSQIVNDFQKGDIAEGYSVSREKKESFPLTVTSAQKNPTAFYLCASSATSVVSTDTQYFGPGTRLTVL.

V usage is TRBV2 and J usage is TRBJ2-7; 9 bases are shared with TRBD2. Per the germline V gene, CDR1 is SNHLY and CDR2 is FYNNEI. V was clipped by 2 bases and J by 3 bases; unmatched bases: 11. The length of the CDR3 is 17 residues. The CDR3 nucleotides read TGTGCCAGCAGTGAATCGGTCCAGCGGGGGGCCCTCTACGAGCAGTACTTC. Protein sequence: CASSESVQRGALYEQYF.

This chain uses TRBV10-1 with TRBJ2-1; 8 bases agree with TRBD1. V lost 6 bases to trimming and J lost 3 bases; unmatched junction nucleotides: 4. Germline CDR1 WNHNN, CDR2 SYGVQD (reference sequence). CDR3 size: 14 residues. In DNA, the CDR3 is TGCGCCAGCAGCCGGGACAGGAGCTACAATGAGCAGTTCTTC. Translated: CASSRDRSYNEQFF.

There are a few counts of this clone. The chain's CDR3 is CASSQDDRVGNTIYF. The CDR3 nucleotides read TGCGCCAGCAGCCAAGACGACAGGGTGGGAAACACCATATATTTT. The rearrangement uses TRBV4-1 and TRBJ1-3, with 7 bases lining up with TRBD1. CDR3 size: 15 residues. Germline lookup yields CDR1 MGHRA and CDR2 YSYEKL. The V gene end was trimmed by 0 bases and the J gene end by 4 bases; junction bases not matched to a gene: 3.

Regarding this clone: The junction departs from the called germline gene at one end, perhaps through a read error. This rearrangement joins TRBV9 to TRBJ2-1; D gene ambiguous. This CDR3 region has 15 residues. Germline assignment: CDR1 SGDLS and CDR2 YYNGEE. CDR3 DNA: TGTGCCAGCAATCCCGCCGGCAGCAACTACGATGAGCAGTTCTTC. As protein: CASNPAGSNYDEQFF.

The chain carries TRBV3-1 (or the pseudogene TRBV3-2) and TRBJ2-5; D may be TRBD2 (6 bases). From germline, CDR1 is LGHDT and CDR2 YNNKEL (reference sequence). CDR3 size: 13 residues. Trimming shortened V by 4 bases and J by 5 bases, and 11 bases separated the two germline ends. CDR3 nucleotides: TGTGCCAGCAGCCCCACCGGAGGGGAGACCCAGTACTTC. Protein sequence: CASSPTGGETQYF.

This chain connects TRBV11-3 to TRBJ2-3; the D gene is possibly TRBD1 (5 bases). The length of the CDR3 is 18 residues. Germline lookup yields CDR1 SGHNT and CDR2 YENEEA. The V end was cut by 0 bases, the J end by 0 bases, with 16 bases between. CDR3 region: CASSLDYGAATSTDTQYF. For the CDR3, the DNA is TGTGCCAGCAGCTTAGATTATGGGGCAGCTACTAGCACAGATACGCAGTATTTT.

V usage is TRBV11-2 and J usage is TRBJ1-3; 7 bases agree with TRBD1. Germline-derived CDR1 and CDR2 are SGHAT and FQNNGV. The CDR3 length is 14 residues. Germline trimming cut 4 bases from V and 5 bases from J; bases unmatched to any gene: 5. CDR3 coding DNA: TGTGCCAGCAGCTCAAACAGGGGAAGAAACACCATATATTTT. Translation: CASSSNRGRNTIYF.

This clone occurred once. J is TRBJ2-1 and V is TRBV7-2, with D tentatively TRBD2 (6 bases). V lost 7 bases and J lost 4, with 17 bases in between. The CDR3 length is 15 residues. Per the germline V gene, CDR1 is SGHTA and CDR2 is FQGNSA. CDR3 protein: CASNPTPGLYNEQFF. The CDR3 DNA sequence: TGTGCCAGCAACCCGACACCGGGACTGTACAATGAGCAGTTCTTC.